This T cell receptor beta chain was captured by sequencing in a study of high-grade serous ovarian cancer treatment subgroups. Study in general: Mean per sample: around 14,000 reads, around 7,100 unique TCR beta rearrangements.

The protocol was immunoSEQ multiplex PCR, while the TCRdb copy is restricted to in-frame clones and leaves out a portion. The table records over 9,000 clones, around 83% of them present only once. Tumor tissue was taken before any definitive surgery or chemotherapy was given. Overall study findings and caveats: Same-patient tumor repertoires overlapped at roughly 0.095 to 0.8; different patients barely overlapped.

Regarding this clone: Its target is unknown.

This CDR3 has 15 residues. CDR1 and CDR2 from the germline V gene are SGHDN and FVKESK. V shed 4 bases, J shed 1 base, and the junction held 5 bases outside the gene matches. The V gene is TRBV14, the J gene TRBJ2-3, with 7 bases lining up with TRBD2. The TCR sequence derives from a human donor with high-grade serous ovarian cancer. Sequenced: tumor tissue. CDR3 sequence reads: CASSPLAARTDTQYF. Written as DNA, the CDR3 is TGTGCCAGCAGCCCCCTAGCGGCCCGCACAGATACGCAGTATTTT.